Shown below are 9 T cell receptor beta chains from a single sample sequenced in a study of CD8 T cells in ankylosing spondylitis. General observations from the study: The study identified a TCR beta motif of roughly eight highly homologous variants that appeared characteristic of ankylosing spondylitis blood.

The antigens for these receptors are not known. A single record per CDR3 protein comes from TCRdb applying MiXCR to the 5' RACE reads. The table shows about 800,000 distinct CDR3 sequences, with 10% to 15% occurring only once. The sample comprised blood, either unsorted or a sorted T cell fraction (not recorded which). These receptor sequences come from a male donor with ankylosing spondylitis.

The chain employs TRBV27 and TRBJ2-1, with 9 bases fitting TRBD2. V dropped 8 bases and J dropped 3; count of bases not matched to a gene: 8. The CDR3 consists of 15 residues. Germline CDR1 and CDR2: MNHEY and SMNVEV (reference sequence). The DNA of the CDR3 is TGTGCCAGCTCAAAGGGACTAGCTAACTACAATGAGCAGTTCTTC. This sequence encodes CASSKGLANYNEQFF.

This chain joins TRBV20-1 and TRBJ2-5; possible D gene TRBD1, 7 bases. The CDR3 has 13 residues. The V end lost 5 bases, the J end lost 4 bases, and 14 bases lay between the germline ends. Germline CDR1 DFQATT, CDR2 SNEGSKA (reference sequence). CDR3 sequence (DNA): TGCAGTGCTTTCGCGGGACAGCCAGAGACCCAGTACTTC. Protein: CSAFAGQPETQYF.

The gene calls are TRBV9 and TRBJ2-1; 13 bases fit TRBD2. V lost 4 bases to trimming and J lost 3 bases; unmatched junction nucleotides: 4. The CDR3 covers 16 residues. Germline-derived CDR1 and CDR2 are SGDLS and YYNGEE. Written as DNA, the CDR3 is TGTGCCAGCAGCCCCCGACTAGCGGGGGGCTACAATGAGCAGTTCTTC. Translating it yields CASSPRLAGGYNEQFF. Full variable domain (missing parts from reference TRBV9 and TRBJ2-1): DSGVTQTPKHLITATGQRVTLRCSPRSGDLSVYWYQQSLDQGLQFLIQYYNGEERAKGNILERFSAQQFPDLHSELNLSSLELGDSALYFCASSPRLAGGYNEQFFGPGTRLTVL.

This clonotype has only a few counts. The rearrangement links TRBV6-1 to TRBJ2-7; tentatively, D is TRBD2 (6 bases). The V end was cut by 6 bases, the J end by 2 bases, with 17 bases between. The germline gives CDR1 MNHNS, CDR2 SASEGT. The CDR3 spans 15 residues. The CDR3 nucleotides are TGTGCCAGCAGCCCAGTCGGCGGGAAGCCCTACGAGCAGTACTTC. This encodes CASSPVGGKPYEQYF.

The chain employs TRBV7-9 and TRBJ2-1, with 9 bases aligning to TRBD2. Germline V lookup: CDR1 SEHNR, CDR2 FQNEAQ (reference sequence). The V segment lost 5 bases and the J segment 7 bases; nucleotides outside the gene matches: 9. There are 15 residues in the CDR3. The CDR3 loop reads CASSPAGGPGNEQFF. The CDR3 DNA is TGTGCCAGCAGCCCCGCGGGGGGGCCGGGGAATGAGCAGTTCTTC.

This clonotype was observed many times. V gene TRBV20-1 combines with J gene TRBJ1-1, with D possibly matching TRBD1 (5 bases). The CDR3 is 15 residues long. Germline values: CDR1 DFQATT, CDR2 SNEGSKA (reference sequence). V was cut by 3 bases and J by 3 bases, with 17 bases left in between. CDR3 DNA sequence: TGCAGTGCTAGCAAAGGGGCTCGTTTTGACACTGAAGCTTTCTTT. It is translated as CSASKGARFDTEAFF.

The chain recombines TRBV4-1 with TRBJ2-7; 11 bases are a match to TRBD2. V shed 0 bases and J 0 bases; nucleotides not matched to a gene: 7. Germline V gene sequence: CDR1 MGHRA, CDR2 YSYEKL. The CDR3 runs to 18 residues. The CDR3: CASSQERGLAASSYEQYF. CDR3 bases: TGCGCCAGCAGCCAAGAAAGGGGACTAGCGGCAAGCTCCTACGAGCAGTACTTC.

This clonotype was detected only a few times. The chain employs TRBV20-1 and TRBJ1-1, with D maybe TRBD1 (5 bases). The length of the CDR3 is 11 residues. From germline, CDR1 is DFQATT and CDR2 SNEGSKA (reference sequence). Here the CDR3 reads CGEEGYTEAFF. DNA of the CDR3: TGCGGGGAAGAGGGGTACACTGAAGCTTTCTTT.

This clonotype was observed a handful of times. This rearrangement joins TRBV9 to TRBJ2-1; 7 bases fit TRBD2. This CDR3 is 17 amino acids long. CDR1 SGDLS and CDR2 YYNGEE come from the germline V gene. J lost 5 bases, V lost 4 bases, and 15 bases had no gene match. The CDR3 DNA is TGTGCCAGCAGCCCTCGGACTAGGACCTACCAAAACAATGAGCAGTTCTTC. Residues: CASSPRTRTYQNNEQFF.